Listed below are T cell receptor beta chains from one sample, sequenced in a study of T cells after yellow fever vaccination. A single record per CDR3 protein comes from TCRdb applying MiXCR to the 5' RACE reads. The table has roughly 350,000 distinct CDR3 sequences, over 4% seen once. The input for sequencing was PBMCs, taken 5 days after the yellow fever booster vaccination. The receptors originated from a man between 18 and 35 years old who received the YFV17D yellow fever vaccine. CDR3s leave out the opening cysteine and the closing phenylalanine or tryptophan. Fields, in order: CDR3 length, J gene, D gene, clone size, V gene, CDR3 protein. D genes are given only for firm matches. Clone size appears in some rows only: once, few, many, or a class for an expanded clone.

13,TRBJ2-1,TRBD2,.,TRBV2,ASSEGRGGTNEQF
13,TRBJ2-2,TRBD1,many,TRBV12-3/TRBV12-4,ASSHRGLGTGELF
14,TRBJ1-1,.,many,TRBV6-5,ASSYSGTGLGTEAF
14,TRBJ2-1,.,.,TRBV2,ASSVGRWPENNEQF
11,TRBJ1-1,.,.,TRBV15,ATSRDGWDEAF
14,TRBJ2-5,TRBD2,.,TRBV20-1,SAVPGLAGEQETQY
12,TRBJ2-7,TRBD1,many,TRBV5-1,ASNTGTGLYEQY
12,TRBJ1-1,.,.,TRBV3-1,ASSQDPGVTEAF
14,TRBJ2-6,.,many,TRBV11-2,ASSLDEGDGANVLT
13,TRBJ2-2,TRBD2,many,TRBV7-8,ASSHRTRKAGELF
11,TRBJ2-4,.,.,TRBV6-2/TRBV6-3,ASSLTGLDIQY
12,TRBJ1-1,.,.,TRBV4-2,ASSQDGPNTEAF
13,TRBJ2-5,TRBD2,many,TRBV10-3,AIRAGLAGEETQY
13,TRBJ1-2,.,few,TRBV6-5,ASSYSGGRLDGYT
12,TRBJ2-5,.,few,TRBV7-2,ASSLRRNQETQY
12,TRBJ2-7,TRBD2,few,TRBV4-1,ASSRLAGLYEQY
12,TRBJ1-1,.,many,TRBV5-1,ASSLTLGSTEAF
15,TRBJ1-3,.,.,TRBV5-1,ASSPEDSRDSGNTIY
9,TRBJ2-3,.,few,TRBV6-2/TRBV6-3,ASSYEDTQY
14,TRBJ1-1,.,few,TRBV5-4,ASSLEDGQMNTEAF
11,TRBJ2-2,TRBD1,many,TRBV10-3,AIGTGNTGELF
12,TRBJ1-6,.,.,TRBV7-2,ASSLRVGNPPLH
11,TRBJ2-7,.,.,TRBV18,ASSPMGDYEQY
13,TRBJ1-2,TRBD1,.,TRBV7-9,ASSSLQGASYGYT
12,TRBJ2-5,TRBD1,.,TRBV7-2,ASSSDRVRGTQY
15,TRBJ2-5,TRBD1,many,TRBV27,ASSPLTGVEYQETQY